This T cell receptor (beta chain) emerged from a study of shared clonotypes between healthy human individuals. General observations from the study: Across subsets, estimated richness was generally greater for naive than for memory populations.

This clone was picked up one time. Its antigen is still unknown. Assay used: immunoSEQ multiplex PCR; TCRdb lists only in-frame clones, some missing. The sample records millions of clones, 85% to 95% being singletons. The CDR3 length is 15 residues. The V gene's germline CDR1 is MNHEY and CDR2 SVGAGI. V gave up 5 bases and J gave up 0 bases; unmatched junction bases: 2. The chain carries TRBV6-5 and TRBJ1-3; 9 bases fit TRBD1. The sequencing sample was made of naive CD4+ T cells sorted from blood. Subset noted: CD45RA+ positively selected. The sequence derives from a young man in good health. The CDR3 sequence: CASSRQGDSGNTIYF. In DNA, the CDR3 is TGTGCCAGCAGTAGACAGGGGGACTCTGGAAACACCATATATTTT.